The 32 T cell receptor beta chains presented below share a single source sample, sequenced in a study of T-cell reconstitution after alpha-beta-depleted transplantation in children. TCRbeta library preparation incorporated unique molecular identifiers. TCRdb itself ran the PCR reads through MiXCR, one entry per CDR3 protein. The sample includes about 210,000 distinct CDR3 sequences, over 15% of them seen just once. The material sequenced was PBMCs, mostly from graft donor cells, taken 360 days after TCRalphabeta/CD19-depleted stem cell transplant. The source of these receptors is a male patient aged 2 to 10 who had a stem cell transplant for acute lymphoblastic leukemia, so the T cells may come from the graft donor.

The CDR3 DNA follows: TGTGCCAGCAGCTTAATGCGGGGCGCCGCCTACAATGAGCAGTTCTTC. Translating gives CASSLMRGAAYNEQFF. J is TRBJ2-1 and V is TRBV7-9, with a possible D match to TRBD2 (6 bases). The CDR3 runs to 16 residues. Trimming took 2 bases from V and 2 from J, leaving 13 bases between them. Germline values: CDR1 SEHNR, CDR2 FQNEAQ (reference sequence).

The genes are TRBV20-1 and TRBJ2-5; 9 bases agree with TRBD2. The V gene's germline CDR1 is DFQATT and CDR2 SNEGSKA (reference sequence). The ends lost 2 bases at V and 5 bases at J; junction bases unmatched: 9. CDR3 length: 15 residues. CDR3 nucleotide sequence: TGCAGTGCTAGAAGCGGGGGGCCCTCCCGGGAGACCCAGTACTTC. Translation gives CSARSGGPSRETQYF.

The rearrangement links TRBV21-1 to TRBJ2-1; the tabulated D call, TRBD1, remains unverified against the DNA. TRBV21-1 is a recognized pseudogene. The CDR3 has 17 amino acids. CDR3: CASSKRQGNMSYNEQFF. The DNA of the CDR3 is TGTGCCAGCAGCAAACGACAGGGTAATATGTCCTACAATGAGCAGTTCTTC.

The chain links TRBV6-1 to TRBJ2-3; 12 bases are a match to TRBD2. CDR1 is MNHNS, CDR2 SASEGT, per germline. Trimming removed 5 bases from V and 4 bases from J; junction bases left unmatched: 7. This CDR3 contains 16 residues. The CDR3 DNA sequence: TGTGCCAGCAGTCTGACTAGCGGGAGTTTGGCAGATACGCAGTATTTT. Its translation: CASSLTSGSLADTQYF.

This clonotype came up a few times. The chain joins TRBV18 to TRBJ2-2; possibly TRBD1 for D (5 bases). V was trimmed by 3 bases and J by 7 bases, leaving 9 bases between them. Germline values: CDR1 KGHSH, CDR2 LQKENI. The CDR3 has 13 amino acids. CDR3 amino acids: CASSPPTVGELFF. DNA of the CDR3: TGTGCCAGCTCACCGCCGACAGTCGGGGAGCTGTTTTTT. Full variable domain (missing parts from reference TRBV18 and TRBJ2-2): NAGVMQNPRHLVRRRGQEARLRCSPMKGHSHVYWYRQLPEEGLKFMVYLQKENIIDESGMPKERFSAEFPKEGPSILRIQQVVRGDSAAYFCASSPPTVGELFFGEGSRLTVL.

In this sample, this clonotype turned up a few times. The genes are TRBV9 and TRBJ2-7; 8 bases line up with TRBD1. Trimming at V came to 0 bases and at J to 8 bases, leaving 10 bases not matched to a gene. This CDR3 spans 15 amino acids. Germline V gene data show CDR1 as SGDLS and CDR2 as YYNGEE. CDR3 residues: CASSVEGDRWGKQYF. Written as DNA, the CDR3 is TGTGCCAGCAGCGTAGAGGGGGACAGGTGGGGGAAGCAGTACTTC.

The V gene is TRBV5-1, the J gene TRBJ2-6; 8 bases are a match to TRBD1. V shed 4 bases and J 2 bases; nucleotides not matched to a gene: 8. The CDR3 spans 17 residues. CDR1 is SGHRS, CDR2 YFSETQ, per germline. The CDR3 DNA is TGCGCCAGCAGCCTCAGACAGGGGACGACTGGGGCCAACGTCCTGACTTTC. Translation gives CASSLRQGTTGANVLTF.

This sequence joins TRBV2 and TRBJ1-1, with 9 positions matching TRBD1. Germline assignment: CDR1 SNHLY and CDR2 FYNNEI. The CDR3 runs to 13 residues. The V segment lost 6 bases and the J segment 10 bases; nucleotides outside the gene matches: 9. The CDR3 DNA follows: TGTGCCAGCAGAGATGGGACAGGGTTAAGAGCTTTCTTT. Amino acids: CASRDGTGLRAFF.

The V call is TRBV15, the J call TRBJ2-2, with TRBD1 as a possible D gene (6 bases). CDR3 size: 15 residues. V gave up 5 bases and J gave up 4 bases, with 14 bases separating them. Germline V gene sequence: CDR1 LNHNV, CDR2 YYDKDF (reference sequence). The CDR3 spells CATSPSTGTTGELFF. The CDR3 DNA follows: TGTGCCACCAGCCCATCAACAGGGACCACCGGGGAGCTGTTTTTT.

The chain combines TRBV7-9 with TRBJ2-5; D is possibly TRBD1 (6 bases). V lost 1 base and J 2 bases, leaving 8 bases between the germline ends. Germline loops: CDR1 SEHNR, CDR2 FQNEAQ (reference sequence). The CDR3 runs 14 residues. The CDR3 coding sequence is TGTGCCAGCAGCTTAGAGGGACATCAAGAGACCCAGTACTTC. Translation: CASSLEGHQETQYF.

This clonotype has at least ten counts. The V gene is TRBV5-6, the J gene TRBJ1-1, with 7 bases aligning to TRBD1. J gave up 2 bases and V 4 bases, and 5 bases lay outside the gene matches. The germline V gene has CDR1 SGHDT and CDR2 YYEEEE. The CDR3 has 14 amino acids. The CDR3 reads CASSPRGANTEAFF. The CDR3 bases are TGTGCCAGCAGCCCCAGGGGGGCAAACACTGAAGCTTTCTTT. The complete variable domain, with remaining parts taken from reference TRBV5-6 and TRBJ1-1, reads DAGVTQSPTHLIKTRGQQVTLRCSPKSGHDTVSWYQQALGQGPQFIFQYYEEEERQRGNFPDRFSGHQFPNYSSELNVNALLLGDSALYLCASSPRGANTEAFFGQGTRLTVV.

CDR3 sequence reads: CASGYSQETQYF. DNA of the CDR3: TGTGCCAGCGGGTACAGTCAAGAGACCCAGTACTTC. V usage is TRBV7-9 and J usage is TRBJ2-5; D is unresolved. Germline V CDR1 and CDR2: SEHNR, FQNEAQ (reference sequence). Deletions cut 8 bases from V and 2 bases from J, with 9 bases between. The CDR3 has 12 residues.

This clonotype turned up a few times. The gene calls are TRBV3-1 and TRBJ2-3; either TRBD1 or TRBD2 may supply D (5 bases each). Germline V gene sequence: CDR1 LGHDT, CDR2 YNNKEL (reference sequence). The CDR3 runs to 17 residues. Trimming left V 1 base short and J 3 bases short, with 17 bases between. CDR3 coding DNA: TGTGCCAGCAGCCAAGTCATTGGGACGGTCTCGACAGATACGCAGTATTTT. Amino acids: CASSQVIGTVSTDTQYF.

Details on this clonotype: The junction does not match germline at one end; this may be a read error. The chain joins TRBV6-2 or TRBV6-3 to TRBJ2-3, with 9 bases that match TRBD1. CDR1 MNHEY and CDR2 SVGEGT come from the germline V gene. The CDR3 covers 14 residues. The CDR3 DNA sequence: TGTGCCTGCAGTTCCGGGACAGGGAAAATTACGCAGTATTTT. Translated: CACSSGTGKITQYF.

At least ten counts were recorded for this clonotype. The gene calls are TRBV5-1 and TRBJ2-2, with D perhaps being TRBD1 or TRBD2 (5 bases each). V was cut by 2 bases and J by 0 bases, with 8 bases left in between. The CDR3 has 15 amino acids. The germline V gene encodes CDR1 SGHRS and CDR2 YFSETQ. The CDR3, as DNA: TGCGCCAGCAGCTTACTGGGACCGAACACCGGGGAGCTGTTTTTT. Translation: CASSLLGPNTGELFF.

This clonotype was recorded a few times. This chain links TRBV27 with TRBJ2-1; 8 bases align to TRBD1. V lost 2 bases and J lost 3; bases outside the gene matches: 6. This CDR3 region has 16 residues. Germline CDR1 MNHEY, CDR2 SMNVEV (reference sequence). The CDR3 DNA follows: TGTGCCAGCAGTTTACAGGGGGCAATAAACTACAATGAGCAGTTCTTC. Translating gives CASSLQGAINYNEQFF.

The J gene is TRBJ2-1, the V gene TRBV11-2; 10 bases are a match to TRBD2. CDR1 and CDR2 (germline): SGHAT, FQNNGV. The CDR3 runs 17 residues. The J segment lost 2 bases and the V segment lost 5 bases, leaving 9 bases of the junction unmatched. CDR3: CASSARIAGGPYNEQFF. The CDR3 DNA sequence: TGTGCCAGCAGCGCCCGCATAGCGGGGGGACCCTACAATGAGCAGTTCTTC.

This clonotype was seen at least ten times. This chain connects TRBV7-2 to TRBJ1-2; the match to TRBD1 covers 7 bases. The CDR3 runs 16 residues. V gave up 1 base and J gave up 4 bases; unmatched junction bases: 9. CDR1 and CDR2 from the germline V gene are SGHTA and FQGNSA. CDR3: CASSLGRQGPGYGYTF. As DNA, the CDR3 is TGTGCCAGCAGCTTAGGAAGACAGGGACCGGGCTATGGCTACACCTTC.

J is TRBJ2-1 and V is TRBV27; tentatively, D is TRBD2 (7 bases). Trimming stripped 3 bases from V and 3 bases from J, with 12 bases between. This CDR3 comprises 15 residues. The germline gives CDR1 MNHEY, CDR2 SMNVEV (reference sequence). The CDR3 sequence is CASSLEGGSYNEQFF. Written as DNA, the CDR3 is TGTGCCAGCAGTTTGGAGGGGGGGAGCTACAATGAGCAGTTCTTC.

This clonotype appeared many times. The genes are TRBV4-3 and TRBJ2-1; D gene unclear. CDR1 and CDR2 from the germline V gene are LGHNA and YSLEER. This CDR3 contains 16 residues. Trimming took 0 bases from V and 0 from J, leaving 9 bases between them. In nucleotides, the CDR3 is TGCGCCAGCAGCCAAGATGGGCAAGCCTCCTACAATGAGCAGTTCTTC. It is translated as CASSQDGQASYNEQFF.

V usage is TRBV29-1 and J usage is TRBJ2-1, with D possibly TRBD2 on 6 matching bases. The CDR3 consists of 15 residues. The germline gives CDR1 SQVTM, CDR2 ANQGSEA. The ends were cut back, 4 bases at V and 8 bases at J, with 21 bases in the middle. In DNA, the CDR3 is TGCAGCGTTGTAATTTTTAGTTGGGAGGAGGATGAGCAGTTCTTC. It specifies CSVVIFSWEEDEQFF.

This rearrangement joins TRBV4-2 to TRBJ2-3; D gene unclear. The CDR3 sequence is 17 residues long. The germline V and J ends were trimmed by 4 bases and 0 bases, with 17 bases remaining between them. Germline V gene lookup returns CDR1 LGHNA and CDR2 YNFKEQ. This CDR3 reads CASSPGFDEPSTDTQYF. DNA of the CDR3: TGTGCCAGCAGCCCCGGTTTTGACGAGCCCAGCACAGATACGCAGTATTTT.

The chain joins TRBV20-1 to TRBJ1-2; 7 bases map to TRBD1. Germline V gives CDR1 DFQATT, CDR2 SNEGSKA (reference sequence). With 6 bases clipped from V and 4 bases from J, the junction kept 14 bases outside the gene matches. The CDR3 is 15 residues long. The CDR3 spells CSALIRTGAGYGYTF. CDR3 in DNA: TGCAGTGCCTTAATACGAACAGGGGCAGGCTATGGCTACACCTTC.

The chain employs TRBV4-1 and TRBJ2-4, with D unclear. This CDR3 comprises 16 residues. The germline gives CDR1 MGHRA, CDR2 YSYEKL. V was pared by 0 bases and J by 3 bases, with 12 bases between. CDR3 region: CASSQDLNRVKNIQYF. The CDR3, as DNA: TGCGCCAGCAGCCAAGACCTCAACAGAGTCAAAAACATTCAGTACTTC.

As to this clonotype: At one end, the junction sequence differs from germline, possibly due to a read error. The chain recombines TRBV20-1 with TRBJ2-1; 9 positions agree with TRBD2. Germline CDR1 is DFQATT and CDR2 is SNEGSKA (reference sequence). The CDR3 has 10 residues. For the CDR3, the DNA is TGTAGCGGGAGTGGGAATGAGCAGTTCTTC. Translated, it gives CSGSGNEQFF.

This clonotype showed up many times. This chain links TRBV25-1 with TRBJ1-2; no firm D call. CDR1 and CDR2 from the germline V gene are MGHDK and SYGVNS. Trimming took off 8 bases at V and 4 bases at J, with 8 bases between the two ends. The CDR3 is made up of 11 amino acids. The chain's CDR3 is CASQNIYGYTF. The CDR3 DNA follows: TGTGCCAGCCAGAATATCTATGGCTACACCTTC.

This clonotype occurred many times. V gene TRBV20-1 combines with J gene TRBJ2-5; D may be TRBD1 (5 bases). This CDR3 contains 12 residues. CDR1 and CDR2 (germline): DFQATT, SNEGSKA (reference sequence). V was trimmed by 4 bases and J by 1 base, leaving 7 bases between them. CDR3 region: CSATGPQETQYF. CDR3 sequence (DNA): TGCAGTGCTACAGGGCCCCAAGAGACCCAGTACTTC.

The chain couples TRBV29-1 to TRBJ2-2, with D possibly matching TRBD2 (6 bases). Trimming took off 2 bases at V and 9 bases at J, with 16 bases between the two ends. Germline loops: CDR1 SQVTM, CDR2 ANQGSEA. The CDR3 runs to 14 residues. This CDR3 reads CSVEKGGTRRELFF. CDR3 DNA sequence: TGCAGCGTTGAAAAAGGAGGGACCCGGCGGGAGCTGTTTTTT.

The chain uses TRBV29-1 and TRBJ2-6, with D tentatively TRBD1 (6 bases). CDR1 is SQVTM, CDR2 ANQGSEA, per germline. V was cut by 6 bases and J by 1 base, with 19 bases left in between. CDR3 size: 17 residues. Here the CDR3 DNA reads TGCAGCGTCCTGGGGCAGGGGAAGGGGTCTGGGGCCAACGTCCTGACTTTC. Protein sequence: CSVLGQGKGSGANVLTF.

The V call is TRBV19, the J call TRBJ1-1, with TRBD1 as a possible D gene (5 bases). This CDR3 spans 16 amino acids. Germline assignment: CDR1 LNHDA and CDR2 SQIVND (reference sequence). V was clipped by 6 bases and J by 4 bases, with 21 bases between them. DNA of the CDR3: TGTGCCAGTAGCCCCCGCTGGGGGGTAGAAGGCACTGAAGCTTTCTTT. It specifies CASSPRWGVEGTEAFF. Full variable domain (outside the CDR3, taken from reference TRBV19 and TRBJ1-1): DGGITQSPKYLFRKEGQNVTLSCEQNLNHDAMYWYRQDPGQGLRLIYYSQIVNDFQKGDIAEGYSVSREKKESFPLTVTSAQKNPTAFYLCASSPRWGVEGTEAFFGQGTRLTVV.

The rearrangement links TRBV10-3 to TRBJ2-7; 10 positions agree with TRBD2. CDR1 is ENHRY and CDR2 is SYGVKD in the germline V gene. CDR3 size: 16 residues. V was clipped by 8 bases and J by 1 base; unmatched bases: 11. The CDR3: CAIGRTGTSDSYEQYF. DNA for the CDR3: TGTGCCATCGGACGTACCGGGACTAGCGATTCCTACGAGCAGTACTTC.

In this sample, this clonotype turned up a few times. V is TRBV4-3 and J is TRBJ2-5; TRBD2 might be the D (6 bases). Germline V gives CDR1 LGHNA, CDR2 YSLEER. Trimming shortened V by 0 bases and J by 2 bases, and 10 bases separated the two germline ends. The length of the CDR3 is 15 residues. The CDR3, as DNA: TGCGCCAGCAGCCAAGAGGCGGGGCGGCAAGAGACCCAGTACTTC. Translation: CASSQEAGRQETQYF.